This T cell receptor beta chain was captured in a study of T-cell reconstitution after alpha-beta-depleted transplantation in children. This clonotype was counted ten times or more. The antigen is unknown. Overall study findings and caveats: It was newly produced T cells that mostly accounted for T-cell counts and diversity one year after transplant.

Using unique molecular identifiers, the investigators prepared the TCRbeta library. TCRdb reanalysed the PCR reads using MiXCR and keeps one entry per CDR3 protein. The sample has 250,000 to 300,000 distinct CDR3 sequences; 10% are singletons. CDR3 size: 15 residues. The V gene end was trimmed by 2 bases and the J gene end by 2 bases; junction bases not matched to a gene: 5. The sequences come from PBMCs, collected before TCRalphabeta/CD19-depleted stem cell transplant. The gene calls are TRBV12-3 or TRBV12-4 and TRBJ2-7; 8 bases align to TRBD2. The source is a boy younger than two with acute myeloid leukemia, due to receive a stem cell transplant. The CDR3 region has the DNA TGTGCCAGCAGTTTACAACTAGCGGCCCCCTACGAGCAGTACTTC. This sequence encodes CASSLQLAAPYEQYF.